This T cell receptor (beta chain) was documented in a study of cytomegalovirus exposure and HLA in healthy donors. Study-wide points: Sequencing depth roughly uniform across donors was assumed in presence/absence analyses. Certain sequence variants were highly shared and formed a cluster, and this cluster was likely a sequencing artifact.

Primers included in the PCR were 60 Vbeta and 13 Jbeta primers. Sequencing used immunoSEQ multiplex PCR; TCRdb keeps in-frame clones, though not all of them. The top ten hold around 2.6% of the sample, which has about 130,000 clones, about 78% seen once. On this clone: Antigen: not known.

J gave up 4 bases and V 4 bases, and 5 bases lay outside the gene matches. Per the germline V gene, CDR1 is LNHDA and CDR2 is SQIVND (reference sequence). This CDR3 has 15 amino acids. The receptor comes from a human donor in good health. Sequenced input: PBMCs. The chain couples TRBV19 to TRBJ2-2; 8 nucleotides match TRBD1. CDR3 bases: TGTGCCAGTAGTACCCACAGGGGGATCACCGGGGAGCTGTTTTTT. As protein: CASSTHRGITGELFF.